The 20 T cell receptor beta chains below were found in one sample sequenced in a study of CD4 T cells in relation to SARS-CoV-2 and coronaviruses. Measured with immunoSEQ multiplex PCR; TCRdb has only the in-frame clones, and not every one. The data contain 20,000 to 25,000 clones, roughly 80% of them singletons. The unexposed donors gave CD4+ T cells in 2011-2018, prior to COVID-19. After ten to eleven days of culture, CD4+ T cells were isolated. The antigens for these receptors are not known. The sample comprised CD4+ T cells from PBMCs, cultured in vitro. These receptors came from a human donor in good health.

This rearrangement joins TRBV10-3 to TRBJ2-3; TRBD1 matches 11 bases. V trimming: 2 bases; J trimming: 3 bases; junction bases outside the gene matches: 7. Germline loops: CDR1 ENHRY, CDR2 SYGVKD. The CDR3 covers 17 residues. In nucleotides, the CDR3 is TGTGCCATCAGTGAGACCACGGGACAGGGGGTGACAGATACGCAGTATTTT. This translates into CAISETTGQGVTDTQYF.

J is TRBJ2-7 and V is TRBV12-3 or TRBV12-4; D gene uncertain. This CDR3 contains 12 residues. V was trimmed by 1 base and J by 6 bases, leaving 7 bases between them. The CDR3 bases are TGTGCCAGCAGTTTAGAGAGTCTCGAGCAGTACTTC. Protein sequence: CASSLESLEQYF.

The CDR3 loop reads CASSYSIPPGDTEAFF. The DNA for the CDR3 is TGTGCCAGCAGTTACTCGATCCCCCCGGGGGACACTGAAGCTTTCTTT. J is TRBJ1-1 and V is TRBV6-5, with D tentatively TRBD1 (5 bases). This CDR3 region has 16 residues. Germline V gene lookup returns CDR1 MNHEY and CDR2 SVGAGI. V lost 0 bases and J lost 3, with 14 bases in between.

The gene calls are TRBV30 and TRBJ2-2; D remains ambiguous. There are 14 residues in the CDR3. Germline CDR1 is GTSNPN and CDR2 is SVGIG (reference sequence). Between the trimmed V and J ends, which lost 0 bases and 3 bases, there was a span of 8 bases. CDR3 region: CAWSVSPDTGELFF. Written as DNA, the CDR3 is TGTGCCTGGAGTGTATCGCCCGACACCGGGGAGCTGTTTTTT.

The V and J genes are TRBV19 and TRBJ1-2; D gene ambiguous. Germline lookup yields CDR1 LNHDA and CDR2 SQIVND (reference sequence). The CDR3 contains 13 residues. The germline V and J ends were trimmed by 3 bases and 1 base, with 6 bases remaining between them. Here the CDR3 reads CASSMSDNYGYTF. The CDR3 nucleotides are TGTGCCAGTAGTATGAGTGATAACTATGGCTACACCTTC.

For the CDR3, the DNA is TGTGCCAGTAGTCTCCCAGGACTAGCGAACAATGAGCAGTTCTTC. This codes for CASSLPGLANNEQFF. This sequence joins TRBV19 and TRBJ2-1; 9 positions match TRBD2. There are 15 residues in the CDR3. The germline gives CDR1 LNHDA, CDR2 SQIVND (reference sequence). Germline trimming cut 5 bases from V and 5 bases from J; bases unmatched to any gene: 7.

Only a few counts were recorded for this clone. The gene calls are TRBV5-4 and TRBJ2-7, with D possibly being TRBD1 or TRBD2 (5 bases each). Germline V gene sequence: CDR1 SGHNT, CDR2 YYREEE (reference sequence). Trimming took 4 bases from V and 0 from J, leaving 14 bases between them. CDR3 size: 15 residues. The CDR3 here is CASSRGATDSYEQYF. The CDR3 bases are TGTGCCAGCAGCCGAGGGGCTACAGACTCCTACGAGCAGTACTTC.

This chain connects TRBV27 to TRBJ2-1; D remains unclear. CDR1 is MNHEY and CDR2 is SMNVEV in the germline V gene (reference sequence). The germline V and J ends were trimmed by 5 bases and 2 bases, with 10 bases remaining between them. CDR3 length: 14 residues. The CDR3 sequence: CASSTYVTYNEQFF. In nucleotides, the CDR3 is TGTGCCAGCAGTACGTACGTCACCTACAATGAGCAGTTCTTC.

The gene calls are TRBV7-2 and TRBJ1-2; a weak D match, TRBD1 (6 bases). This CDR3 contains 16 residues. V lost 8 bases, J lost 7 bases, and 26 bases lay in between. From germline, CDR1 is SGHTA and CDR2 FQGNSA. The DNA for the CDR3 is TGTGCCAGCGCCAACCGGGGGGGCGCCGTCGGGCGTGGCTACACCTTC. It encodes CASANRGGAVGRGYTF.

The CDR3 DNA sequence: TGCGCCAGCAGTTGGGGGGACACCGATCAAGAGACCCAGTACTTC. Its protein is CASSWGDTDQETQYF. The chain couples TRBV5-1 to TRBJ2-5; D is tentatively TRBD1 or TRBD2 (6 bases each). CDR3 length: 15 amino acids. Trimming cost V 5 bases and J 2 bases, with 16 bases left between them. The V gene's germline CDR1 is SGHRS and CDR2 YFSETQ.

This clone showed up just a few times. DNA of the CDR3: TGTGCCACCAACGACGGGAGGGGGGAGACCCAGTACTTC. This sequence encodes CATNDGRGETQYF. The chain has TRBV24-1 and TRBJ2-5, with TRBD2 matching over 8 bases. From germline, CDR1 is KGHDR and CDR2 SFDVKD. Trimming at V came to 8 bases and at J to 5 bases, leaving 6 bases not matched to a gene. CDR3 length equals 13 residues.

The chain has TRBV24-1 and TRBJ2-4, with 7 bases identical to TRBD2. The length of the CDR3 is 15 residues. V dropped 4 bases and J dropped 1; count of bases not matched to a gene: 3. CDR1 is KGHDR, CDR2 SFDVKD, per germline. In DNA form, the CDR3 reads TGTGCCACCAGTGACCACGGGAGGGCCAAAAACATTCAGTACTTC. Its protein product is CATSDHGRAKNIQYF.

This clone has a single count. This chain connects TRBV9 to TRBJ2-1; 7 bases fit TRBD1. V shed 0 bases, J shed 7 bases, and the junction held 10 bases outside the gene matches. The CDR3 has 16 amino acids. Germline V gene lookup returns CDR1 SGDLS and CDR2 YYNGEE. This CDR3 is CASSVGPTGVGNEQFF. The CDR3 bases are TGTGCCAGCAGCGTAGGCCCCACAGGGGTAGGAAATGAGCAGTTCTTC.

This chain links TRBV3-1 (or the pseudogene TRBV3-2) with TRBJ2-5; 8 nucleotides match TRBD2. CDR3 size: 16 residues. Germline V gene lookup returns CDR1 LGHDT and CDR2 YNNKEL (reference sequence). With 1 base clipped from V and 4 bases from J, the junction kept 8 bases outside the gene matches. DNA for the CDR3: TGTGCCAGCAGCCAAGTTGCTAGCGGGCAGATAGAGACCCAGTACTTC. Its translation: CASSQVASGQIETQYF.

The chain links TRBV5-6 to TRBJ2-1, with D unclear. Germline V gene data show CDR1 as SGHDT and CDR2 as YYEEEE. The CDR3 is 15 amino acids. V lost 1 base to trimming and J lost 1 base, with 9 bases between them. In nucleotides, the CDR3 is TGTGCCAGCAGCTTGTTGGCCAGATCCTACAATGAGCAGTTCTTC. Encoded protein: CASSLLARSYNEQFF. Complete variable domain (other parts from reference TRBV5-6 and TRBJ2-1): DAGVTQSPTHLIKTRGQQVTLRCSPKSGHDTVSWYQQALGQGPQFIFQYYEEEERQRGNFPDRFSGHQFPNYSSELNVNALLLGDSALYLCASSLLARSYNEQFFGPGTRLTVL.

The chain uses TRBV6-6 and TRBJ2-1; the match to TRBD2 covers 10 bases. CDR3 length: 15 amino acids. CDR1 MNHNY and CDR2 SVGAGI come from the germline V gene (reference sequence). With 6 bases clipped from V and 5 bases from J, the junction kept 7 bases outside the gene matches. The CDR3 sequence is CASRPAGGPHNEQFF. CDR3 DNA sequence: TGTGCCAGCAGGCCAGCGGGAGGGCCCCACAATGAGCAGTTCTTC.

The rearrangement uses TRBV19 and TRBJ1-2; TRBD1 might be the D (5 bases). This CDR3 has 17 amino acids. Germline V gives CDR1 LNHDA, CDR2 SQIVND (reference sequence). Trimming took 5 bases from V and 5 from J, leaving 24 bases between them. Here the CDR3 DNA reads TGTGCCAGTAGTCCCACCCCCGGTCCACCCAGGGCTTATGGCTACACCTTC. Translated: CASSPTPGPPRAYGYTF. Based on the CDR3 plus reference TRBV19 and TRBJ1-2, the full variable domain is DGGITQSPKYLFRKEGQNVTLSCEQNLNHDAMYWYRQDPGQGLRLIYYSQIVNDFQKGDIAEGYSVSREKKESFPLTVTSAQKNPTAFYLCASSPTPGPPRAYGYTFGSGTRLTVV.

V is TRBV10-3 and J is TRBJ1-5, with a tentative D call TRBD1 (5 bases). Trimming stripped 4 bases from V and 1 base from J, with 11 bases between. The CDR3 spans 15 residues. CDR1 ENHRY and CDR2 SYGVKD come from the germline V gene. CDR3 nucleotide sequence: TGTGCCATCAGTGTTGGGGGGAACAGCAATCAGCCCCAGCATTTT. This sequence encodes CAISVGGNSNQPQHF.

The J gene is TRBJ2-1, the V gene TRBV5-1, with TRBD2 matching over 12 bases. Trimming at V came to 5 bases and at J to 7 bases, leaving 10 bases not matched to a gene. Germline-derived CDR1 and CDR2 are SGHRS and YFSETQ. The CDR3 runs 16 residues. DNA for the CDR3: TGCGCCAGCAGTCTCAGACTAGCGGGAGTTGGGAATGAGCAGTTCTTC. Its protein is CASSLRLAGVGNEQFF.

The chain joins TRBV2 to TRBJ2-1; 8 nucleotides agree with TRBD2. Trimming removed 8 bases from V and 5 bases from J; junction bases left unmatched: 8. Germline CDR1 is SNHLY and CDR2 is FYNNEI. This CDR3 comprises 14 residues. In DNA, the CDR3 is TGTGCCAGCGGAAGCGGGAGTGCCAACAATGAGCAGTTCTTC. Its protein product is CASGSGSANNEQFF.